The text below deals with one T cell receptor beta chain. This CDR3 is also generated by other DNA sequences in the sample. This sample stems from a study of T cell changes during pregnancy in multiple sclerosis. The method was immunoSEQ multiplex PCR; TCRdb's version includes in-frame clones alone and lacks a portion of them. The table has about 99,000 clones, about 93% seen once. The clonotype originates from a female donor with multiple sclerosis, enrolled in a pregnancy study. The starting material was peripheral blood, obtained after pregnancy.

The CDR3 region is CASSLAGSSYEQYF. DNA of the CDR3: TGTGCCAGTAGCCTCGCCGGGTCCTCCTACGAGCAGTACTTC. J is TRBJ2-7 and V is TRBV19; D remains ambiguous. The V gene's germline CDR1 is LNHDA and CDR2 SQIVND (reference sequence). This CDR3 spans 14 amino acids. Deletions cut 6 bases from V and 0 bases from J, with 12 bases between.